This is a list of T cell receptor beta chains from one sample in a study of control samples from healthy donors and cancer patients. Clones were sequenced by immunoSEQ multiplex PCR, and TCRdb holds only the in-frame ones, with some missing. Of 400,000 to 500,000 clones in the sample, around 90% were seen once. The source material was PBMCs. These receptors came from a man aged 35 to 55 with head and neck cancer. CDR3s include the opening cysteine and the closing phenylalanine or tryptophan. D genes are given only for firm matches. Size values are once, few and many counts, or a class for expanded clones, and some rows have none.

j_call,d_call,v_call,clone_size,cdr3_nt,cdr3_aa
TRBJ2-7,TRBD2,TRBV27,NA,TGTGCCAGCAGCCGACTAGCGGGAGAGTCCTACGAGCAGTACTTC,CASSRLAGESYEQYF
TRBJ1-1,NA,TRBV30,NA,TGTGCCTGGAGTTTAAACGGGAACACTGAAGCTTTCTTT,CAWSLNGNTEAFF
TRBJ2-1,TRBD2,TRBV5-6,NA,TGTGCCAGCAGTCCGGGACTAGCGGGAAGGAGCTCCTACAATGAGCAGTTCTTC,CASSPGLAGRSSYNEQFF
TRBJ2-1,NA,TRBV9,NA,TGTGCCAGCAGCGCCTCGAGGGAGTCCAGCTCCTACAATGAGCAGTTCTTC,CASSASRESSSYNEQFF
TRBJ2-7,TRBD1,TRBV6-2/TRBV6-3,NA,TGTGCCAGCAGTCCGGGACAGGGATTTTACGAGCAGTACTTC,CASSPGQGFYEQYF
TRBJ2-2,NA,TRBV9,NA,TGTGCCAGCAGCGTAGCAGGGGATGGGGTCACCGGGGAGCTGTTTTTT,CASSVAGDGVTGELFF
TRBJ1-1,NA,TRBV6-5,NA,TGTGCCAGCACTGGGGGGTCAAAGGCTGAAGCTTTCTTT,CASTGGSKAEAFF
TRBJ1-3,NA,TRBV18,NA,TGTGCCAGCTCACCACCGCCGGGGACTGGAAACACCATATATTTT,CASSPPPGTGNTIYF
TRBJ2-1,NA,TRBV7-3,few,TGTGCCAGCAGCTTAACTAATGAGCAGTTCTTC,CASSLTNEQFF
TRBJ2-1,NA,TRBV5-5,NA,TGTGCCAGCAGCTTTATAGAGGGATCAGGGGATGAGCAGTTCTTC,CASSFIEGSGDEQFF
TRBJ2-7,NA,TRBV5-6,NA,TGTGCCAGCAGCTTGGCCTCACGGCGCTACGAGCAGTACTTC,CASSLASRRYEQYF
TRBJ1-1,TRBD1,TRBV5-1,NA,TGCGCCAGCAGCTTGGGACAGGGTATTGGTACTGAAGCTTTCTTT,CASSLGQGIGTEAFF
TRBJ2-2,NA,TRBV29-1,NA,TGCAGCGTTGTACAGGGTGCGACCGGGGAGCTGTTTTTT,CSVVQGATGELFF